This TCR beta chain was sequenced during a study of beta chain features in type 1 diabetes. Study as a whole: All samples together contributed about 100,000,000 sorted cells for examination.

The entirety of the isolated RNA underwent reverse transcription, so expressed TCRB transcripts were sequenced. Roughly 3.5 million reads per sample were averaged for naive, central memory and regulatory samples. Assay: immunoSEQ multiplex PCR; the TCRdb copy retains only in-frame clones and omits some. The repertoire includes more than 250,000 clones, roughly an eighth of them detected once, and approximately 0.015% sits in the top ten. The CDR3 is 15 amino acids. Germline V lookup: CDR1 SGHRS, CDR2 YFSETQ. Unmatched junction bases numbered 8, after V lost 1 base and J lost 7 bases. This clone was seen a handful of times. Its target is not known. Findings and limits, study-wide: At VDJ recombination sites, type 1 diabetes patients had fewer insertions and more deleted nucleotides. Patients' naive, central memory and regulatory TCRB repertoires appeared more alike than those of healthy donors. TCRB CDR3 length was moderately but significantly reduced in all four CD4+ subsets of Type 1 diabetes patients.

The chain is built from TRBV5-1 and TRBJ2-1; 7 bases map to TRBD1. The sample consisted of naive CD4+ T cells from blood. This clonotype was obtained from a man in his thirties or forties with type 1 diabetes. CDR3 amino acids: CASSLLPGGSNEQFF. CDR3 nucleotides: TGCGCCAGCAGCTTGCTGCCAGGGGGTTCGAATGAGCAGTTCTTC.